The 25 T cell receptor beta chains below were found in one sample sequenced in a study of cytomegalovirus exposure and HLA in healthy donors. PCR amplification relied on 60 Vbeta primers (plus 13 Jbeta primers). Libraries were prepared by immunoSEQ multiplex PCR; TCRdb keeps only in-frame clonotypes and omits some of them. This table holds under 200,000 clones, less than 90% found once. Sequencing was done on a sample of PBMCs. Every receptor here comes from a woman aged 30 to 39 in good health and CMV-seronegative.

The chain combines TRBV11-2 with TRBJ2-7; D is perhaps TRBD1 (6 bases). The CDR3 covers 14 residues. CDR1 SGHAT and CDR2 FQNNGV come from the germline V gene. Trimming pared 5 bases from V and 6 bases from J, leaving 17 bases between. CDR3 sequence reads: CASSEQGPVGEQYF. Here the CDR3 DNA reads TGTGCCAGCAGCGAACAGGGTCCAGTGGGCGAGCAGTACTTC.

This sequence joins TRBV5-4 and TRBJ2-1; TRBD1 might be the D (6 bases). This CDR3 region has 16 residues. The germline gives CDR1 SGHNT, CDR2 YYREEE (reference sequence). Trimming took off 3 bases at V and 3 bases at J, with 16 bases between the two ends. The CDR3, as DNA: TGTGCCAGCAGCTGGGGACAAGGGGCCGTCTACAATGAGCAGTTCTTC. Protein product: CASSWGQGAVYNEQFF.

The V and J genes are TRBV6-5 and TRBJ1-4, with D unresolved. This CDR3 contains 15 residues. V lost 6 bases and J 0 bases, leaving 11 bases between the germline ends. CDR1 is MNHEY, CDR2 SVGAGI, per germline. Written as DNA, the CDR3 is TGTGCCAGCAGACTTACGGGAGCAACTAATGAAAAACTGTTTTTT. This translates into CASRLTGATNEKLFF.

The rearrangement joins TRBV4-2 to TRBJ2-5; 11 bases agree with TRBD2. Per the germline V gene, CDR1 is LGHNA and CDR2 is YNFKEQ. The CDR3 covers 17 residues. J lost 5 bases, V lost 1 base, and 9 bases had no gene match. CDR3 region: CASSQVLTSGGEETQYF. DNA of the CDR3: TGTGCCAGCAGCCAAGTTCTCACTAGCGGGGGAGAGGAGACCCAGTACTTC.

The CDR3 loop is CASSQDITGGYGYTF. For the CDR3, the DNA is TGCGCCAGCAGCCAAGATATAACAGGGGGATATGGCTACACCTTC. The chain combines TRBV4-1 with TRBJ1-2; 8 bases map to TRBD1. There are 15 residues in the CDR3. Germline CDR1 and CDR2: MGHRA and YSYEKL. The V gene end was trimmed by 0 bases and the J gene end by 5 bases; junction bases not matched to a gene: 5.

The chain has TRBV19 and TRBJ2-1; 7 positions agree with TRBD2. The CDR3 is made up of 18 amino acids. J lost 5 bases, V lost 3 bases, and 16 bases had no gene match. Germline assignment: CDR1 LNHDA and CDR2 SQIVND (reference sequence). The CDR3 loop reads CASSIGEDGMGGDNEQFF. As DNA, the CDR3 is TGTGCCAGTAGTATCGGGGAAGACGGCATGGGGGGGGACAATGAGCAGTTCTTC. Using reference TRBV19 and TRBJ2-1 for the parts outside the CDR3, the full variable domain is DGGITQSPKYLFRKEGQNVTLSCEQNLNHDAMYWYRQDPGQGLRLIYYSQIVNDFQKGDIAEGYSVSREKKESFPLTVTSAQKNPTAFYLCASSIGEDGMGGDNEQFFGPGTRLTVL.

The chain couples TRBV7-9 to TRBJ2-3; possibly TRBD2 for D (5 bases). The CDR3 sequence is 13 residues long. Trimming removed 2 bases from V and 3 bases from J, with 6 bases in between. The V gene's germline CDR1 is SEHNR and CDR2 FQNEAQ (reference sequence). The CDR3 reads CASSLTGTDTQYF. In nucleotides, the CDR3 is TGTGCCAGCAGCTTAACGGGGACAGATACGCAGTATTTT. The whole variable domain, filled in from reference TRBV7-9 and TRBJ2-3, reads DTGVSQNPRHKITKRGQNVTFRCDPISEHNRLYWYRQTLGQGPEFLTYFQNEAQLEKSRLLSDRFSAERPKGSFSTLEIQRTEQGDSAMYLCASSLTGTDTQYFGPGTRLTVL.

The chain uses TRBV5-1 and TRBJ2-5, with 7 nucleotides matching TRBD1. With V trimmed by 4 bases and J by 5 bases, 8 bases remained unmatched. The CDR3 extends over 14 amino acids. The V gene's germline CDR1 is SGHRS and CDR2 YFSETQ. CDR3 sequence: CASSPTGWVETQYF. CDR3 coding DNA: TGCGCCAGCAGCCCGACAGGGTGGGTGGAGACCCAGTACTTC. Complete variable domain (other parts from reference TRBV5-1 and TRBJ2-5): KAGVTQTPRYLIKTRGQQVTLSCSPISGHRSVSWYQQTPGQGLQFLFEYFSETQRNKGNFPGRFSGRQFSNSRSEMNVSTLELGDSALYLCASSPTGWVETQYFGPGTRLLVL.

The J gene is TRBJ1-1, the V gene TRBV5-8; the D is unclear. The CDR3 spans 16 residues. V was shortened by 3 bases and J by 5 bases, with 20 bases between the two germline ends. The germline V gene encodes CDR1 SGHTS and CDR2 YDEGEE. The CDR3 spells CASSSGSGYGATEAFF. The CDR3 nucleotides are TGTGCCAGCAGCTCTGGTTCGGGGTACGGAGCGACTGAAGCTTTCTTT. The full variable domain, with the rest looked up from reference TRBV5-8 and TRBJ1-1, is EAGVTQSPTHLIKTRGQQATLRCSPISGHTSVYWYQQALGLGLQFLLWYDEGEERNRGNFPPRFSGRQFPNYSSELNVNALELEDSALYLCASSSGSGYGATEAFFGQGTRLTVV.

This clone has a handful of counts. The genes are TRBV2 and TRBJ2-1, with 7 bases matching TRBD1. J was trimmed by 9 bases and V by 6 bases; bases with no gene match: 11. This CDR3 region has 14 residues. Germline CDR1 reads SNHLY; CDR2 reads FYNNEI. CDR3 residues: CASSRDSFFTEQFF. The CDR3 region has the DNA TGTGCCAGCAGCCGGGACAGTTTTTTCACTGAGCAGTTCTTC.

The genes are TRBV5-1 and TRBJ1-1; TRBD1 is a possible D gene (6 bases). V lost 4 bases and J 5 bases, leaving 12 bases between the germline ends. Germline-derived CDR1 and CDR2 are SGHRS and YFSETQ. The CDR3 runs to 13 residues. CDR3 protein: CASSPQGWTEAFF. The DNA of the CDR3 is TGCGCCAGCAGCCCCCAGGGGTGGACTGAAGCTTTCTTT.

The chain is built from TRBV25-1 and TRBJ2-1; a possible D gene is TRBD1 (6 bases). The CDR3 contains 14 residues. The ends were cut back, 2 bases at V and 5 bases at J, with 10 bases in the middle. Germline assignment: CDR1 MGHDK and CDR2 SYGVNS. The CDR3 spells CASSEPGTHNEQFF. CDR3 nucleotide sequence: TGTGCCAGCAGTGAACCCGGGACACACAATGAGCAGTTCTTC.

Here the CDR3 reads CASSLGGRREEFF. The CDR3 nucleotides read TGTGCCAGCAGCTTAGGCGGCAGGCGGGAGGAGTTCTTC. V usage is TRBV13 and J usage is TRBJ2-1, with TRBD2 matching 8 bases. Unmatched junction bases numbered 6, after V lost 0 bases and J lost 14 bases. The CDR3 is 13 residues long. Germline V gives CDR1 PRHDT, CDR2 FYEKMQ (reference sequence).

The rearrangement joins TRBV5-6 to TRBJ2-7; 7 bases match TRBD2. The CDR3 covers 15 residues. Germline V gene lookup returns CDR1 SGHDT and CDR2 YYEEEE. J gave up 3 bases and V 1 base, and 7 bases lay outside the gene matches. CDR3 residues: CASSLLGGGIYEQYF. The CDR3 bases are TGTGCCAGCAGCTTGTTGGGGGGAGGGATCTACGAGCAGTACTTC. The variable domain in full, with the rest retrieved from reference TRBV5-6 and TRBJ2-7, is DAGVTQSPTHLIKTRGQQVTLRCSPKSGHDTVSWYQQALGQGPQFIFQYYEEEERQRGNFPDRFSGHQFPNYSSELNVNALLLGDSALYLCASSLLGGGIYEQYFGPGTRLTVT.

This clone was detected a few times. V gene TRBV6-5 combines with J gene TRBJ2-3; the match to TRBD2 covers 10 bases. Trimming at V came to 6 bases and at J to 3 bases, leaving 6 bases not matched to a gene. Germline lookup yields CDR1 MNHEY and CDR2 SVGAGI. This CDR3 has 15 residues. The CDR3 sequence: CASSPLAGETDTQYF. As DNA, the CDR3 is TGTGCCAGCAGCCCGCTAGCGGGGGAAACAGATACGCAGTATTTT.

CDR3 in DNA: TGTGCCAGTAGTCCAGAGGGGGCAGGTCTCTATGGCTACACCTTC. Amino acids: CASSPEGAGLYGYTF. The chain combines TRBV19 with TRBJ1-2; 7 bases align to TRBD1. V trimming: 5 bases; J trimming: 4 bases; junction bases outside the gene matches: 10. The CDR3 is 15 residues long. Germline CDR1 and CDR2: LNHDA and SQIVND (reference sequence).

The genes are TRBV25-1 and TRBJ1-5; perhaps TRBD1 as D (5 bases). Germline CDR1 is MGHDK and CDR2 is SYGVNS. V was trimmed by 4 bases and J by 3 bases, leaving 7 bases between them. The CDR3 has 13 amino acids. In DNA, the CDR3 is TGTGCCAGCAGTGTGGACAACAATCAGCCCCAGCATTTT. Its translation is CASSVDNNQPQHF.

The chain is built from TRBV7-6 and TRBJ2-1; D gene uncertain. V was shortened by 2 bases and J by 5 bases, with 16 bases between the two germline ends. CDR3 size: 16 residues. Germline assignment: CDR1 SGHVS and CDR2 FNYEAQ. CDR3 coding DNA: TGTGCCAGCAGCTTATGGGTAGCAAGGCCACACAATGAGCAGTTCTTC. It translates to CASSLWVARPHNEQFF. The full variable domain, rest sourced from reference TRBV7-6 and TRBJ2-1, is GAGVSQSPRYKVTKRGQDVALRCDPISGHVSLYWYRQALGQGPEFLTYFNYEAQQDKSGLPNDRFSAERPEGSISTLTIQRTEQRDSAMYRCASSLWVARPHNEQFFGPGTRLTVL.

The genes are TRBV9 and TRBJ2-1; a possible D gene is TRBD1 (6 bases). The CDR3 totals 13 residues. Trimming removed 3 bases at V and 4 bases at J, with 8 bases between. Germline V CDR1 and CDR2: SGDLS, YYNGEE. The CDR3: CASSDGQYNEQFF. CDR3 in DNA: TGTGCCAGCAGCGACGGACAGTACAATGAGCAGTTCTTC.

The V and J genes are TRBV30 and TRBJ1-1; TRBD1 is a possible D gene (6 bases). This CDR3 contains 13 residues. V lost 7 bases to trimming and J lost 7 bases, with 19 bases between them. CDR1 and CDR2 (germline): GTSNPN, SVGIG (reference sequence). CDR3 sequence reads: CASRGAGRVEAFF. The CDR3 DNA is TGTGCCTCCCGGGGGGCAGGGAGGGTTGAAGCTTTCTTT.

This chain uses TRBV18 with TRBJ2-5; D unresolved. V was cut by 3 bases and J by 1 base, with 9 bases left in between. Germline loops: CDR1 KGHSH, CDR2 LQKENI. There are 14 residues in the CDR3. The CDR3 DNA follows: TGTGCCAGCTCACCCCCCGGTCGCCAAGAGACCCAGTACTTC. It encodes CASSPPGRQETQYF.

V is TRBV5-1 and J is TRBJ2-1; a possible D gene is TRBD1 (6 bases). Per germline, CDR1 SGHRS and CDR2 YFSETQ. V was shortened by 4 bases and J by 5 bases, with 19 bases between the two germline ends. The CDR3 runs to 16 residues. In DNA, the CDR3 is TGCGCCAGCAGCCCGGGACACCCTAACGGGAACAATGAGCAGTTCTTC. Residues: CASSPGHPNGNNEQFF.

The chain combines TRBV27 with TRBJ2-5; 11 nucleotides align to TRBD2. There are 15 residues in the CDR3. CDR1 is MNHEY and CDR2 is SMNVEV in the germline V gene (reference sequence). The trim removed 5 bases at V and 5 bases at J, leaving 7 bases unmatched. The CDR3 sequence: CASSPLLAGVETQYF. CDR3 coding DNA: TGTGCCAGCAGTCCGTTACTAGCGGGAGTTGAGACCCAGTACTTC.

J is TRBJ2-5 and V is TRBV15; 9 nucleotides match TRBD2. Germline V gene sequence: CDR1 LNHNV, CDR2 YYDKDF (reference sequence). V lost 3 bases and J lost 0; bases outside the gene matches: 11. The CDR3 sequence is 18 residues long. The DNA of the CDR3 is TGTGCCACCAGCAGGGGGCTGGGTAGCGGGGGTTACCAAGAGACCCAGTACTTC. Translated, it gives CATSRGLGSGGYQETQYF.

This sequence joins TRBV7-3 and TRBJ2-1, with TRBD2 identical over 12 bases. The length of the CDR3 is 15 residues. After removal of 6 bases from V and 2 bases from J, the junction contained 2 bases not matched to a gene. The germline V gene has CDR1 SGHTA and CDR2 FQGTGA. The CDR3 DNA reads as TGTGCCAGCAGTCTAGCGGGAGGGCCCTACAATGAGCAGTTCTTC. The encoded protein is CASSLAGGPYNEQFF.